Listed below are T cell receptor beta chains from one sample, sequenced in a study of T-cell reconstitution after alpha-beta-depleted transplantation in children. TCRdb redid the calling of the PCR reads with MiXCR, one entry per CDR3 protein. Of more than 400,000 distinct CDR3 sequences listed, 43% were seen once; the top ten hold under 35%. The material was PBMCs, obtained before TCRalphabeta/CD19-depleted stem cell transplant. The receptors were gathered from a girl aged 2-15 years with aplastic anemia, due to receive a stem cell transplant. The CDR3 runs from the conserved cysteine through the conserved F or W. The order of the fields is V gene, D gene, J gene, clone size, CDR3 DNA, CDR3 protein. A D gene is named only where the DNA matches it firmly. A row's size may be missing; if present it is once, few, many or a size class.

>TRBV20-1|NA|TRBJ1-3|many
TGCAGTGCTAGAGACTACAGCTCCTCTGGAAACACCATATATTTT
CSARDYSSSGNTIYF
>TRBV2|NA|TRBJ2-5|NA
TGTGCCAGCAGTGACCTCAACAGCTCCCAAGAGACCCAGTACTTC
CASSDLNSSQETQYF
>TRBV12-3/TRBV12-4|NA|TRBJ1-3|NA
TGTGCCAGCAGCCCGAACCGCTCTGGAAACACCATATATTTT
CASSPNRSGNTIYF
>TRBV6-1|NA|TRBJ2-7|few
TGTGCCAGCACCCGAGATAGGAGGGGGATTGACGAGCAGTACTTC
CASTRDRRGIDEQYF
>TRBV5-1|TRBD2|TRBJ2-1|many
TGCGCCAGCAGCCAAGAAAACGGGGGACTAGCGAGAGGGTTCAATGAGCAGTTCTTC
CASSQENGGLARGFNEQFF
>TRBV5-1|NA|TRBJ2-6|NA
TGCGCCAGCAGCTTAACATACTCTGGGGCCAACGTCCTGACTTTC
CASSLTYSGANVLTF
>TRBV14|NA|TRBJ1-1|few
TGTGCCAGCAGCCAACACTATCGGACCACTGAAGCTTTCTTT
CASSQHYRTTEAFF
>TRBV25-1|TRBD1|TRBJ1-2|few
TGTGCCAGCAGTGGCGGGACAGCCTATGGCTACACCTTC
CASSGGTAYGYTF
>TRBV6-1|NA|TRBJ1-1|few
TGTGCCAGCACCTGGGGTGGGGGCGTCCTGGAAGCTTTCTTT
CASTWGGGVLEAFF
>TRBV20-1|TRBD2|TRBJ2-5|few
TGCAGTGCTAAGCGGACTAGCAGTACCCAAGAGACCCAGTACTTC
CSAKRTSSTQETQYF
>TRBV6-1|NA|TRBJ2-7|NA
TGTGCCAGCAGTGAAATTAGAATCGAGCAGTACTTC
CASSEIRIEQYF
>TRBV29-1|TRBD1|TRBJ1-1|many
TGCAGCGTTGAACAAGGACAGGTCACTGAAGCTTTCTTT
CSVEQGQVTEAFF
>TRBV6-1|NA|TRBJ2-3|NA
TGTGCCAGCAGTGAACGGGACCCTGGGCCAAATACGCAGTATTTT
CASSERDPGPNTQYF
>TRBV20-1|TRBD2|TRBJ2-5|few
TGCAGTGCTAGAGATCCGGCGGGAGGGCAGAAGGAGACCCAGTACTTC
CSARDPAGGQKETQYF
>TRBV7-9|TRBD1|TRBJ2-7|NA
TGTGCCAGCAGCTTAGCCCCCGACAGGGGGAACTCCTACGAGCAGTACTTC
CASSLAPDRGNSYEQYF
>TRBV29-1|NA|TRBJ2-3|NA
TGCAGCGTCCTCAGAAACACAGATACGCAGTATTTT
CSVLRNTDTQYF
>TRBV12-3/TRBV12-4|TRBD1|TRBJ1-5|NA
TGTGCCAGCAGCCCAGGGGGACGGTATAGCAATCAGCCCCAGCATTTT
CASSPGGRYSNQPQHF
>TRBV2|TRBD2|TRBJ2-2|few
TGTGCCAGCAGTGAAGCAACCCGGTGGCGGGAGGGCCGCACCGGGGAGCTGTTTTTT
CASSEATRWREGRTGELFF
>TRBV7-2|TRBD1|TRBJ2-7|NA
TGTGCCAGCAGCTTGGAGACAGGGAACGAGCAGTACTTC
CASSLETGNEQYF
>TRBV12-3/TRBV12-4|NA|TRBJ2-7|many
TGTGCCAGCAGTTCACACAGCGGAACCTACGAGCAGTACTTC
CASSSHSGTYEQYF
>TRBV6-2/TRBV6-3|NA|TRBJ1-5|many
TGTGCCAGCAGAGACAGATGGGGTCAGCCCCAGCATTTT
CASRDRWGQPQHF
>TRBV20-1|TRBD2|TRBJ2-5|many
TGCAGTGCTAGAGGAGGACTAGCGGCAGACAACACGGAAGAGACCCAGTACTTC
CSARGGLAADNTEETQYF
>TRBV20-1|NA|TRBJ2-3|NA
TGCAGTGCTTATAACGGGGGACACACAGATACGCAGTATTTT
CSAYNGGHTDTQYF
>TRBV7-2|TRBD2|TRBJ2-5|NA
TGTGCCAGCAGCTTAGCGCTAGCGGGGGGTCAAGAGACCCAGTACTTC
CASSLALAGGQETQYF
>TRBV20-1|NA|TRBJ2-7|once
TGCAGTGCTAGAGACCCGGACACAGTCGAGCAGTACTTC
CSARDPDTVEQYF
>TRBV4-1|TRBD1|TRBJ1-5|NA
TGCGCCAGCAGCCAAGATCCAGGGGGGGCATCGCCCCAGCATTTT
CASSQDPGGASPQHF
>TRBV5-5|NA|TRBJ2-7|medium-sized
TGTGCCAGCAGCTTTCGGGACGACCTCTACCACGAGCAGTACTTC
CASSFRDDLYHEQYF
>TRBV7-1|TRBD2|TRBJ2-5|NA
TGTGCCAGCAGCTCCCGAGGGGCTAGCGGGGGGGACAGGGAGACCCAGTACTTC
CASSSRGASGGDRETQYF
>TRBV7-8|NA|TRBJ2-5|NA
TGTGCCAGCAGCTTACAGACCGAGCGGGAGACCCAGTACTTC
CASSLQTERETQYF
>TRBV29-1|NA|TRBJ1-2|few
TGCAGCGTCCGAAACATTTGGACGGATGGCTACACCTTC
CSVRNIWTDGYTF
>TRBV12-3/TRBV12-4|NA|TRBJ1-2|few
TGTGCCAGCAGAGTTGGGGGAACGAGTGGATACACCTTC
CASRVGGTSGYTF
>TRBV9|TRBD2|TRBJ2-1|NA
TGTGCCAGCAGCGACTTTAGCGGGAGTGATTATAATGAGCAGTTCTTC
CASSDFSGSDYNEQFF
>TRBV4-2|NA|TRBJ2-7|few
TGTGCCAGCAGCCAAGAGGCAGGTAAAAAGGGCGAGCAGTACTTC
CASSQEAGKKGEQYF
>TRBV3-1|TRBD2|TRBJ2-7|NA
TGTGCCTGCTCCCACCGCTCCCCCACGGAAGCGGGAGGGCGTACCGAGCAGTACTTC
CACSHRSPTEAGGRTEQYF
>TRBV12-3/TRBV12-4|TRBD2|TRBJ2-7|NA
TGTGCCAGCAGTCCACTAGCGGACGTCTACGAGCAGTACTTC
CASSPLADVYEQYF
>TRBV5-1|TRBD2|TRBJ2-1|few
TGCGCCAGCAGCGGGGGGGTAGCGGACTACAATGAGCAGTTCTTC
CASSGGVADYNEQFF
>TRBV28|NA|TRBJ2-1|few
TGTGCCAGCAGTGATACGGTCCACCGGGTGGATGAGCAGTTCTTC
CASSDTVHRVDEQFF
>TRBV5-1|NA|TRBJ1-5|NA
TGCGCCAGCAGGCTCACGGATGACAATCAGCCCCAGCATTTT
CASRLTDDNQPQHF
>TRBV27|NA|TRBJ2-6|NA
TGTGCCAGCAGTTTATACCATCCCGGGGCCAACGTCCTGACTTTC
CASSLYHPGANVLTF
>TRBV10-3|NA|TRBJ2-2|NA
TGTGCCATCAGCGGGACCGCCGCCCCAATCACCGGGGAGCTGTTTTTT
CAISGTAAPITGELFF
>TRBV4-2|TRBD2|TRBJ2-1|many
TGTGCCAGCAGCCAGCTAGCGGGGGTCTACAATGAGCAGTTCTTC
CASSQLAGVYNEQFF
>TRBV6-1|TRBD2|TRBJ2-7|many
TGTGCCAGCAGTGGAGGACTAGCGGGAGTGTCATCCTACGAGCAGTACTTC
CASSGGLAGVSSYEQYF
>TRBV25-1|TRBD2|TRBJ2-1|many
TGTGCCAGCTCTGAGCGGGAGGGCCAGGATGAGCAGTTCTTC
CASSEREGQDEQFF
>TRBV28|NA|TRBJ2-3|NA
TGTGCCAGCAGCCCCCTCGATCTAGCCAGCACAGATACGCAGTATTTT
CASSPLDLASTDTQYF
>TRBV5-1|NA|TRBJ2-7|many
TGCGCCAGCAGCTTGGCAGGGAATTCAGACGAGCAGTACTTC
CASSLAGNSDEQYF
>TRBV20-1|TRBD1|TRBJ2-1|NA
TGCAGTGCTTCCAGGGGGCACGGGTTATTCTACAATGAGCAGTTCTTC
CSASRGHGLFYNEQFF
>TRBV7-2|NA|TRBJ1-3|few
TGTGCCAGCAGCTTACAACGAGACACCATATATTTT
CASSLQRDTIYF
>TRBV12-3/TRBV12-4|TRBD2|TRBJ2-3|few
TGTGCCAGCAGTTTGGTACGCCTAGCGGAAGGCACAGATACGCAGTATTTT
CASSLVRLAEGTDTQYF
>TRBV20-1|TRBD1|TRBJ1-2|many
TGCAGTGCTACAAGACAGGGTGTAACCTTC
CSATRQGVTF
>TRBV5-4|TRBD1|TRBJ2-5|NA
TGTGCCAGCAGCTTGCGTGAATCAGGGGGTGGGGAGACCCAGTACTTC
CASSLRESGGGETQYF